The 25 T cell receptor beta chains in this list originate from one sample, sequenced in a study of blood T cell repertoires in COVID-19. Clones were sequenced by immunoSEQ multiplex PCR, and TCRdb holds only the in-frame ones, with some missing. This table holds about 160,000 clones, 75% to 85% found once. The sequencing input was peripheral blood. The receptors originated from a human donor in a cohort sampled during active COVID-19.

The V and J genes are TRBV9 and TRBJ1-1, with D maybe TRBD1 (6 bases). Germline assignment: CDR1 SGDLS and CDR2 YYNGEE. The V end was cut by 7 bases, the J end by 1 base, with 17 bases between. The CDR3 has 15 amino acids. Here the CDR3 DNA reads TGTGCCAGCGAGTCGACAGGCACAACGAACACTGAAGCTTTCTTT. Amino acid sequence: CASESTGTTNTEAFF.

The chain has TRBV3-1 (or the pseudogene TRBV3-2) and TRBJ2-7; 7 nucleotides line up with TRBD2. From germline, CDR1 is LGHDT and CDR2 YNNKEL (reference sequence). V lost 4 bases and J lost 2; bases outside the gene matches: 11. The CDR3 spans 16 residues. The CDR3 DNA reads TGTGCCAGCAGCCCGGGATTTAGCGGGTATACCTACGAGCAGTACTTC. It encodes CASSPGFSGYTYEQYF.

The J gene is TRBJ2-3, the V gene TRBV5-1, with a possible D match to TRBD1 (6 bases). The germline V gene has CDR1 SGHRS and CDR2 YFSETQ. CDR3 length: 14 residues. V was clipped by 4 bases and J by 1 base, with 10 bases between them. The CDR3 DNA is TGCGCCAGCAGCCAGGGGAGCGGCACAGATACGCAGTATTTT. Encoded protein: CASSQGSGTDTQYF.

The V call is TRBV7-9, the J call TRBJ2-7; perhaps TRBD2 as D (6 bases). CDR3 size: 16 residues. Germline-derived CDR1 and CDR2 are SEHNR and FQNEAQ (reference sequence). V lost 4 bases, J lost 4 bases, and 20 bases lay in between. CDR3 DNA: TGTGCCAGCAGCTGGACTAAACTCGTCGGTGGATACGAGCAGTACTTC. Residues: CASSWTKLVGGYEQYF.

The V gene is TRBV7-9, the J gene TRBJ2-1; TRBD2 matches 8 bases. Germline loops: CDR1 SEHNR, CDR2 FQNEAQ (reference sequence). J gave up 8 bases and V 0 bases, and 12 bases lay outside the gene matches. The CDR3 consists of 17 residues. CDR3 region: CASSLAIPAGVLHEQFF. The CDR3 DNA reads TGTGCCAGCAGCTTAGCGATCCCAGCGGGAGTACTGCATGAGCAGTTCTTC. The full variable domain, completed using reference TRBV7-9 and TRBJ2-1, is DTGVSQNPRHKITKRGQNVTFRCDPISEHNRLYWYRQTLGQGPEFLTYFQNEAQLEKSRLLSDRFSAERPKGSFSTLEIQRTEQGDSAMYLCASSLAIPAGVLHEQFFGPGTRLTVL.

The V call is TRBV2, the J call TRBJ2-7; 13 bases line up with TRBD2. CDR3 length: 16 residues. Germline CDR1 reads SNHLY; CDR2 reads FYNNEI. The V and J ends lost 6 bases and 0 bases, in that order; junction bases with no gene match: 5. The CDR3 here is CASSGLAGDDSYEQYF. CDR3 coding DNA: TGTGCCAGCAGCGGACTAGCGGGGGATGACTCCTACGAGCAGTACTTC. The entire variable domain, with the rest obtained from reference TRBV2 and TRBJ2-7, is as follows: EPEVTQTPSHQVTQMGQEVILRCVPISNHLYFYWYRQILGQKVEFLVSFYNNEISEKSEIFDDQFSVERPDGSNFTLKIRSTKLEDSAMYFCASSGLAGDDSYEQYFGPGTRLTVT.

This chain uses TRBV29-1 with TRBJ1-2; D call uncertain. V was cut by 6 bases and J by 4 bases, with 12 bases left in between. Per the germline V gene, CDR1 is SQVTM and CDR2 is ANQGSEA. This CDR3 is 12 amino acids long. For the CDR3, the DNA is TGCAGCGTCCACTCCGCCATCTATGGCTACACCTTC. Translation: CSVHSAIYGYTF.

This chain's CDR3 is CASFLGGGRTEAFF. The CDR3 DNA follows: TGTGCCAGCTTCCTGGGCGGGGGTCGGACTGAAGCTTTCTTT. V is TRBV5-4 and J is TRBJ1-1, with D possibly being TRBD1 (5 bases). The CDR3 is made up of 14 amino acids. Between the trimmed V and J ends, which lost 7 bases and 5 bases, there was a span of 18 bases. Germline V lookup: CDR1 SGHNT, CDR2 YYREEE (reference sequence).

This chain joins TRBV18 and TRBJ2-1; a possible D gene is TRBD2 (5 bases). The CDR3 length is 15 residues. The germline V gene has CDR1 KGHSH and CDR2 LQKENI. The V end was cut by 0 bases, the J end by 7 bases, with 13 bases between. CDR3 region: CASSPPGRGKNEQFF. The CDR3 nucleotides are TGTGCCAGCTCACCACCTGGCCGAGGGAAGAATGAGCAGTTCTTC.

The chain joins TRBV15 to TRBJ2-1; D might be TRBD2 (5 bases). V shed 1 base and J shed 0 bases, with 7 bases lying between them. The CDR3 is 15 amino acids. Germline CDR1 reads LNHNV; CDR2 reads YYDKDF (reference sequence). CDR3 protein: CATSRGESSYNEQFF. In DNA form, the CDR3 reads TGTGCCACCAGCAGAGGGGAGAGCTCCTACAATGAGCAGTTCTTC.

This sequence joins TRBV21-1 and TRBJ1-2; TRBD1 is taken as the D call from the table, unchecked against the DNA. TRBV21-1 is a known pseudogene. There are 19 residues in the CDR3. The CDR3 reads CASSKVGGQGKEGPYGYTF. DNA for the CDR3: TGTGCCAGCAGCAAAGTAGGGGGACAGGGAAAAGAGGGACCCTATGGCTACACCTTC.

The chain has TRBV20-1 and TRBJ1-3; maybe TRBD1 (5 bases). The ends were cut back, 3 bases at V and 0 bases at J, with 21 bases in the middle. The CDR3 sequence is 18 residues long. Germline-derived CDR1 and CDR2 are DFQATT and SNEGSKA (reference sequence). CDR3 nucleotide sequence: TGCAGTGCTAGTGGTGGTTTTGCAGGGTCAAACTCTGGAAACACCATATATTTT. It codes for CSASGGFAGSNSGNTIYF.

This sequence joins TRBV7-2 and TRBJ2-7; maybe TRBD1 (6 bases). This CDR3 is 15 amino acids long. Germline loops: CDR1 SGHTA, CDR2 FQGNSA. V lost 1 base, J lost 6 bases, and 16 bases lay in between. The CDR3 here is CASSLEDSRSVEQYF. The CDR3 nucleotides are TGTGCCAGCAGCTTAGAGGACAGTAGGAGTGTCGAGCAGTACTTC.

In DNA, the CDR3 is TGTGCCAGCAGAACCGGGACAGCCTCTGGAAACACCATATATTTT. The encoded protein is CASRTGTASGNTIYF. This chain joins TRBV6-5 and TRBJ1-3, with 7 bases aligning to TRBD1. J was trimmed by 0 bases and V by 6 bases; bases with no gene match: 5. Looked up from germline, CDR1 is MNHEY and CDR2 is SVGAGI. The CDR3 has 15 amino acids.

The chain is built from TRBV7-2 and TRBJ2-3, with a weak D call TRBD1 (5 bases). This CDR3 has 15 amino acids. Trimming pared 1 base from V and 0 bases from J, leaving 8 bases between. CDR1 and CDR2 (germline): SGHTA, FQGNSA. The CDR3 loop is CASSLVWGSTDTQYF. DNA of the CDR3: TGTGCCAGCAGCTTAGTTTGGGGCAGCACAGATACGCAGTATTTT.

This CDR3 reads CASSQDFAGTDGRAFYNEQFF. The CDR3 coding sequence is TGCGCCAGCAGCCAAGATTTCGCGGGGACGGACGGGAGGGCATTCTACAATGAGCAGTTCTTC. This chain links TRBV4-3 with TRBJ2-1, with 8 bases identical to TRBD2. The V segment lost 0 bases and the J segment 3 bases; nucleotides outside the gene matches: 19. CDR3 length: 21 residues. CDR1 and CDR2 (germline): LGHNA, YSLEER.

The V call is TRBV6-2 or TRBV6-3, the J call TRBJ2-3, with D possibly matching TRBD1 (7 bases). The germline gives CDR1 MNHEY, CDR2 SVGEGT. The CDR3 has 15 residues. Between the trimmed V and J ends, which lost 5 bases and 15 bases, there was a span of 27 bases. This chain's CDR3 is CASSSLRTGHAGGYF. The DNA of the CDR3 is TGTGCCAGCAGTAGTTTGAGGACAGGCCACGCCGGGGGTTATTTT.

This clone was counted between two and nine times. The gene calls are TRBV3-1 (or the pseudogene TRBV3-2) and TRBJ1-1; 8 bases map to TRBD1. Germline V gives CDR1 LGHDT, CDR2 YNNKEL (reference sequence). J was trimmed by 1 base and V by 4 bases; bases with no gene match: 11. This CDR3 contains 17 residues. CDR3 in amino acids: CASSRTGQGFWNTEAFF. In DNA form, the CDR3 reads TGTGCCAGCAGCCGGACCGGACAGGGATTTTGGAACACTGAAGCTTTCTTT.

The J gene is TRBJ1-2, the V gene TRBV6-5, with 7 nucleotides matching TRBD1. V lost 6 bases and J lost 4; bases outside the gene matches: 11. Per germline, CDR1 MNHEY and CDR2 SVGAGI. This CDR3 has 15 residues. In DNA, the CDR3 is TGTGCCAGCAGCCCGACCACAGGGGCCCGCTATGGCTACACCTTC. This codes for CASSPTTGARYGYTF.

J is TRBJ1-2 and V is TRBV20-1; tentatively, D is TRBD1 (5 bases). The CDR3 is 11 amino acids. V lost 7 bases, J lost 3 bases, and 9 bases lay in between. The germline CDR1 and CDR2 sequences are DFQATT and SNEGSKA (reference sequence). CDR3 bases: TGCAGTGGTCAGGGTGACTATGGCTACACCTTC. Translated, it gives CSGQGDYGYTF.

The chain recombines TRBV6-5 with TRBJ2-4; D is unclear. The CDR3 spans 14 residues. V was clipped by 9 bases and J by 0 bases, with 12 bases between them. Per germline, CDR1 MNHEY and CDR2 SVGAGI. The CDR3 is CASLQSKAKNIQYF. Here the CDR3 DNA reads TGTGCCAGTCTACAGAGTAAAGCCAAAAACATTCAGTACTTC.

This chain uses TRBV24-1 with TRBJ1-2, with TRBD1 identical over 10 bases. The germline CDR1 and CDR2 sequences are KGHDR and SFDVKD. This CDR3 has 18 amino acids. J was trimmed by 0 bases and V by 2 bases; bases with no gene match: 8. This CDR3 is CATSDSSGTGVANYGYTF. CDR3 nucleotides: TGTGCCACCAGTGATTCCTCCGGGACAGGGGTGGCTAACTATGGCTACACCTTC.

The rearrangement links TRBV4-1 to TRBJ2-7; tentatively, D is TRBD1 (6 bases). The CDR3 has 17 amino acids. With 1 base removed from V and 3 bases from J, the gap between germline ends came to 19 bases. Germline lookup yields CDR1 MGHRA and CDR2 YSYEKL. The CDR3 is CASSQGPRGFRGYEQYF. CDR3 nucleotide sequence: TGCGCCAGCAGCCAAGGGCCGAGGGGGTTTCGAGGCTACGAGCAGTACTTC.

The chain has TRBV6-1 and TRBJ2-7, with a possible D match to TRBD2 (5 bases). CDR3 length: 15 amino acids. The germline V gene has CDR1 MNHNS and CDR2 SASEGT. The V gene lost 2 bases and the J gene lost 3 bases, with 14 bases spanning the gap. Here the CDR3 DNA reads TGTGCCAGCAGTGAAAATTATGGGAGCCACTACGAGCAGTACTTC. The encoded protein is CASSENYGSHYEQYF.

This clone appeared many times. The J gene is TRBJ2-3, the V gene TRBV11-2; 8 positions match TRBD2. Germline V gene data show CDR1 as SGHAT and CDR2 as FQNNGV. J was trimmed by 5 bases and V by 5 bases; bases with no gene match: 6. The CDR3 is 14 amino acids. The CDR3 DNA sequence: TGTGCCAGCAGCCCCTCCGGGGGGGGAGATACGCAGTATTTT. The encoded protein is CASSPSGGGDTQYF. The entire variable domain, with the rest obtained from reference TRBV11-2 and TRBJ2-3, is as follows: EAGVAQSPRYKIIEKRQSVAFWCNPISGHATLYWYQQILGQGPKLLIQFQNNGVVDDSQLPKDRFSAERLKGVDSTLKIQPAKLEDSAVYLCASSPSGGGDTQYFGPGTRLTVL.